This note documents a single T cell receptor beta chain sequence. The antigen this receptor binds is unknown. No base quality information exists; no much larger clone differs at one position. Library preparation used the immunoSEQ multiplex PCR assay. Rearranged TCR beta chain sequences were amplified with the hsTCRB Kit following the manufacturer's protocol. TCRB libraries were sequenced on an Illumina MiSeq. As for the original processing: Demultiplexing, trimming and gene mapping were performed with the kit vendor's proprietary platform. What TCRdb holds here is the immuneACCESS table cut down to in-frame rearrangements. Part of the clones is not present; checked against another copy, under half of the missing clones reflect an unresolved V gene, and the others are unexplained. V, J and clone size derive from that table, while D and trimming were established from the DNA sequence. This sample is represented by around 58,000 clones; 80% to 85% of them were singletons. Jointly, the top ten make up roughly 3.5% of the sample.

The data stem from a study of a mutant IDH1 vaccine in newly diagnosed glioma (dated by TCRdb to the early 2020s). Looking at the study overall: Patients were given eight vaccinations, in weeks 1, 3, 5, 7, 11, 15, 19 and 23, which matched visits V03 through V10. Vaccination started 4-6 weeks after radiotherapy alone, or was given together with temozolomide cycles in the groups whose treatment included chemotherapy. Peripheral blood was drawn at six visits: V03 (baseline), V05, V07, V10, V12 and V13. Prior to enrollment, standard therapy consisting of radiotherapy alone, temozolomide alone, or radiochemotherapy with temozolomide had been administered to patients, with the combination being received by most patients. Of the roughly 31 treated patients, roughly 62% were male and approximately 40% were female, and the mean age was roughly 40 years. For exploratory analyses, roughly 25 treated patients had longitudinal TCRB deep sequencing done wherever samples were available. What the study reported, not specific to this receptor: Availability determined which PBMC samples were chosen for TCRB deep sequencing. No apparent relationship was observed between pseudoprogression and alterations in the top peripheral T cell clonotypes detected by TCRB sequencing. The authors stated that sample limitations prevented analyses of patient blood samples from being reproduced. Vaccine-induced immune responses across multiple MHC alleles were detected in 93.3% of patients.

This specimen's time point label, per the study, means: week 5, during vaccination. A 20-mer mutant IDH1 peptide at 300 micrograms in Montanide made up each vaccine dose, which was injected subcutaneously together with topical imiquimod. Newly diagnosed WHO grade 3 or 4 IDH1-mutant astrocytomas showing loss of nuclear ATRX were present in the donors. The samples were drawn from NOA16, a multicentre, single-arm, open-label phase I trial in Germany that tested a mutant IDH1 peptide vaccine in humans for the first time. Genomic DNA for TCRB sequencing was extracted from EDTA blood using the DNeasy Blood and Tissue Kit. Counted from cysteine to phenylalanine, this CDR3 has 15 amino acids. The only DNA kept is the CDR3, 45 bases in frame from the first base. The germline V gene (reference sequence) yields MNHNY for CDR1 and SVGAGI for CDR2. V is shortened by 7 bases, J by 5 bases, and the region joining them spans 20 bases.

The receptor was derived from a man aged 25-40 years with glioma. This chain is built from TRBV6-6 and TRBJ1-1; the D gene is perhaps TRBD1, from 6 matching bases. The starting material was PBMCs, obtained from a glioma patient whose treatment included an IDH1 peptide vaccine. The DNA reads as follows: TGTGCCAGCACGAAACAGGGAGGGGGGCGAACTGAAGCTTTCTTT. It translates to CASTKQGGGRTEAFF.